These 21 T cell receptor beta chains originate from one sample sequenced in a study of blood T cells in healthy people across ages. Next came a second PCR, run for about 7 to 12 cycles, which used a sample-barcoded 5' primer along with a J-beta primer mix. MiXCR was run by TCRdb on the 5' RACE reads, yielding one entry per CDR3 protein. The repertoire consists of some 780,000 distinct CDR3 sequences, with 45% to 70% occurring once and the leading ten covering about a quarter. Sequenced sample: blood. The receptors were gathered from a man aged 40-49 years in good health.

This clonotype was counted only a few times. The chain is built from TRBV5-1 and TRBJ2-3, with 9 positions matching TRBD1. V shed 4 bases, J shed 5 bases, and the junction held 2 bases outside the gene matches. The length of the CDR3 is 13 residues. CDR1 and CDR2 (germline): SGHRS, YFSETQ. The CDR3 is CASSGQGIDTQYF. CDR3 sequence (DNA): TGCGCCAGCAGCGGACAGGGGATAGATACGCAGTATTTT.

This chain joins TRBV11-2 and TRBJ2-4, with D perhaps TRBD2 (6 bases). The last part of the DNA fits TRBJ2-7 better; the J call may be wrong. Germline V lookup: CDR1 SGHAT, CDR2 FQNNGV. This CDR3 spans 14 amino acids. The CDR3 sequence is CASSRIEIGGEQYF. CDR3 DNA: TGTGCCAGCAGCCGAATCGAGATCGGGGGCGAGCAGTACTTC.

The chain is built from TRBV5-1 and TRBJ1-5; perhaps TRBD1 as D (6 bases). CDR1 and CDR2 from the germline V gene are SGHRS and YFSETQ. Deletions cut 0 bases from V and 4 bases from J, with 11 bases between. The CDR3 totals 15 residues. CDR3 in DNA: TGCGCCAGCAGCTTGGGTACAGGGCGTAATCAGCCCCAGCATTTT. Translating it yields CASSLGTGRNQPQHF.

The V call is TRBV12-3 or TRBV12-4, the J call TRBJ2-7; no clear D. The CDR3 runs 11 residues. Trimming removed 7 bases at V and 6 bases at J, with 10 bases between. This CDR3 reads CASKRSGEQYF. In DNA, the CDR3 is TGTGCCAGCAAACGGTCCGGCGAGCAGTACTTC.

The chain combines TRBV24-1 with TRBJ2-1; tentative D call: TRBD1 (6 bases). Trimming shortened V by 3 bases and J by 6 bases, and 23 bases separated the two germline ends. The CDR3 length is 18 residues. The V gene's germline CDR1 is KGHDR and CDR2 SFDVKD. This CDR3 is CATSDLKGTLSTRNEQFF. The CDR3 DNA sequence: TGTGCCACCAGTGATCTTAAAGGGACACTCTCGACCCGCAATGAGCAGTTCTTC.

The table lists this clonotype with many counts. V and J are TRBV25-1 and TRBJ2-5; TRBD1 aligns across 8 bases. Germline V gene data show CDR1 as MGHDK and CDR2 as SYGVNS. Losses at the gene ends were 1 base for V and 4 bases for J; bases not matched to a gene: 8. There are 16 residues in the CDR3. The DNA of the CDR3 is TGTGCCAGCAGTGAATTGAGGTCAGGGGGCCGAGAGACCCAGTACTTC. It specifies CASSELRSGGRETQYF. Based on the CDR3 plus reference TRBV25-1 and TRBJ2-5, the full variable domain is EADIYQTPRYLVIGTGKKITLECSQTMGHDKMYWYQQDPGMELHLIHYSYGVNSTEKGDLSSESTVSRIRTEHFPLTLESARPSHTSQYLCASSELRSGGRETQYFGPGTRLLVL.

The chain links TRBV20-1 to TRBJ2-3; 9 bases fit TRBD1. Germline V gene data show CDR1 as DFQATT and CDR2 as SNEGSKA (reference sequence). The ends lost 3 bases at V and 3 bases at J; junction bases unmatched: 10. This CDR3 is 16 amino acids long. The DNA for the CDR3 is TGCAGTGCTAGTGAACCCGGGACAGGGATAACAGATACGCAGTATTTT. Translated: CSASEPGTGITDTQYF.

The chain employs TRBV4-1 and TRBJ1-4; weak D call: TRBD1 (6 bases). The V gene's germline CDR1 is MGHRA and CDR2 YSYEKL. The germline V and J ends were trimmed by 3 bases and 0 bases, with 11 bases remaining between them. The CDR3 runs 16 residues. The CDR3 reads CASSQFTGSTNEKLFF. DNA of the CDR3: TGCGCCAGCAGCCAGTTTACAGGGTCAACTAATGAAAAACTGTTTTTT.

The chain links TRBV6-6 to TRBJ2-1, with 7 nucleotides matching TRBD1. From germline, CDR1 is MNHNY and CDR2 SVGAGI (reference sequence). The CDR3 has 13 amino acids. The ends lost 1 base at V and 6 bases at J; junction bases unmatched: 0. Here the CDR3 reads CASSYWDSNEQFF. Here the CDR3 DNA reads TGTGCCAGCAGTTACTGGGACAGCAATGAGCAGTTCTTC.

The chain employs TRBV28 and TRBJ2-1; tentatively, D is TRBD1 or TRBD2 (7 bases each). The DNA end is more similar to TRBJ2-7, so the J call may be wrong. The CDR3 runs 15 residues. Germline V gene data show CDR1 as MDHEN and CDR2 as SYDVKM. CDR3 region: CASSLLSGGGREQYF. The CDR3 DNA sequence: TGTGCCAGCAGTTTATTATCAGGGGGGGGTCGCGAGCAGTACTTC.

The rearrangement links TRBV7-2 to TRBJ2-5; TRBD1 matches 10 bases. The CDR3 has 15 amino acids. The ends lost 5 bases at V and 1 base at J; junction bases unmatched: 4. CDR1 SGHTA and CDR2 FQGNSA come from the germline V gene. CDR3 protein: CASSRQGASQETQYF. In DNA form, the CDR3 reads TGTGCCAGCAGCAGACAGGGGGCATCCCAAGAGACCCAGTACTTC.

This chain links TRBV2 with TRBJ2-7; 9 nucleotides align to TRBD1. Germline CDR1 SNHLY, CDR2 FYNNEI. The CDR3 totals 17 residues. V lost 3 bases to trimming and J lost 0 bases; unmatched junction nucleotides: 9. CDR3 in DNA: TGTGCCAGCAGTGATTTTGGGGGACAGGGCTCCTCCTACGAGCAGTACTTC. Translation: CASSDFGGQGSSYEQYF.

J is TRBJ2-1 and V is TRBV9, with D tentatively TRBD2 (6 bases). Germline-derived CDR1 and CDR2 are SGDLS and YYNGEE. CDR3 size: 16 residues. Trimming removed 0 bases at V and 7 bases at J, with 17 bases between. CDR3 coding DNA: TGTGCCAGCAGCGTAGCTGGGGGGTTTAGGAAAAATGAGCAGTTCTTC. Amino acids: CASSVAGGFRKNEQFF. The complete variable domain, with remaining parts taken from reference TRBV9 and TRBJ2-1, reads DSGVTQTPKHLITATGQRVTLRCSPRSGDLSVYWYQQSLDQGLQFLIQYYNGEERAKGNILERFSAQQFPDLHSELNLSSLELGDSALYFCASSVAGGFRKNEQFFGPGTRLTVL.

The chain couples TRBV9 to TRBJ2-4, with D unresolved. Gene TRBJ2-7 matches the end of the DNA better, so the J call may be wrong. Germline CDR1 is SGDLS and CDR2 is YYNGEE. The CDR3 is 14 residues long. Written as DNA, the CDR3 is TGTGCCAGCAGCGTAGAAGGCAGAAGCCACGAGCAGTACTTC. Its translation is CASSVEGRSHEQYF.

The CDR3 region has the DNA TGTGCCAGCAGCACGGGATTCAATCAGCCCCAGCATTTT. The encoded protein is CASSTGFNQPQHF. The V gene is TRBV7-9, the J gene TRBJ1-5; D remains unclear. Germline CDR1 SEHNR, CDR2 FQNEAQ (reference sequence). The length of the CDR3 is 13 residues. The V and J ends lost 5 bases and 3 bases respectively, with 8 bases between them. The entire variable domain, with the rest obtained from reference TRBV7-9 and TRBJ1-5, is as follows: DTGVSQNPRHKITKRGQNVTFRCDPISEHNRLYWYRQTLGQGPEFLTYFQNEAQLEKSRLLSDRFSAERPKGSFSTLEIQRTEQGDSAMYLCASSTGFNQPQHFGDGTRLSIL.

This sequence joins TRBV27 and TRBJ1-5; no reliable D call. The CDR3 has 13 amino acids. Trimming removed 5 bases from V and 0 bases from J, with 5 bases in between. Germline CDR1 reads MNHEY; CDR2 reads SMNVEV (reference sequence). CDR3: CASSRYSNQPQHF. The CDR3 DNA sequence: TGTGCCAGCAGTCGCTATAGCAATCAGCCCCAGCATTTT.

The genes are TRBV28 and TRBJ2-5; D is uncertain. The germline V gene has CDR1 MDHEN and CDR2 SYDVKM. The germline V and J ends were trimmed by 6 bases and 2 bases, with 10 bases remaining between them. The CDR3 contains 13 residues. The CDR3 DNA sequence: TGTGCCAGCAGCCTAGAGGAACAAGAGACCCAGTACTTC. Amino acids: CASSLEEQETQYF.

This clonotype was observed many times. The DNA for the CDR3 is TGCAGCGTTGGGTTAGTGGAGACCCAGTACTTC. It is translated as CSVGLVETQYF. The chain employs TRBV29-1 and TRBJ2-5, with D uncertain. The V gene lost 4 bases and the J gene lost 5 bases, with 8 bases spanning the gap. The germline CDR1 and CDR2 sequences are SQVTM and ANQGSEA. There are 11 residues in the CDR3.

This clonotype was seen only a few times. This rearrangement joins TRBV9 to TRBJ2-1; 8 nucleotides match TRBD2. The germline V gene has CDR1 SGDLS and CDR2 YYNGEE. V shed 4 bases, J shed 7 bases, and the junction held 13 bases outside the gene matches. The CDR3 totals 16 residues. The CDR3 bases are TGTGCCAGCAGCTCTCGGGCAGCGGGAGCCCTAAATGAGCAGTTCTTC. Protein product: CASSSRAAGALNEQFF.

For this clonotype: Just one base apart from a much larger clone, this may be a read error. The chain carries TRBV7-3 and TRBJ2-1; 11 nucleotides match TRBD2. The germline V gene encodes CDR1 SGHTA and CDR2 FQGTGA. The CDR3 extends over 17 amino acids. The chain's CDR3 is CAISLQGVAGGFNEQFF. The CDR3, as DNA: TGTGCCATCAGCCTACAGGGGGTAGCGGGAGGGTTCAATGAGCAGTTCTTC.

This clonotype has more than one count but fewer than ten. The rearrangement uses TRBV9 and TRBJ2-1; maybe TRBD1 (7 bases). V was shortened by 0 bases and J by 9 bases, with 10 bases between the two germline ends. This CDR3 contains 13 residues. Germline V gene sequence: CDR1 SGDLS, CDR2 YYNGEE. The CDR3: CASSVAGGTEQFF. In DNA, the CDR3 is TGTGCCAGCAGCGTAGCAGGGGGGACTGAGCAGTTCTTC.